One sample yielded the 5 T cell receptor beta chains listed below, sequenced in a study of blood T cell repertoires in COVID-19. Assay used: immunoSEQ multiplex PCR; TCRdb lists only in-frame clones, some missing. The sample holds 200,000 to 250,000 clones; around 80% are singletons and the top ten take around 9.3%. The sequenced material came from peripheral blood. These receptors all come from a woman aged 80 or older with acute or convalescent COVID-19.

This clone has more than one count but fewer than ten. The rearrangement uses TRBV29-1 and TRBJ2-3; D is ambiguous. The germline V gene has CDR1 SQVTM and CDR2 ANQGSEA. This CDR3 has 13 residues. The CDR3, as DNA: TGCAGTGTGGAGAAATCTTCAACAGATACGCAGTATTTT. Protein product: CSVEKSSTDTQYF.

This chain links TRBV19 with TRBJ1-6; 7 bases map to TRBD1. CDR3 length equals 15 residues. Germline CDR1 is LNHDA and CDR2 is SQIVND (reference sequence). Trimming took 5 bases from V and 8 from J; bases not matched to a gene: 9. Here the CDR3 reads CASSLGQPYDSPLHF. CDR3 in DNA: TGTGCCAGTAGTCTGGGACAGCCGTATGATTCACCCCTCCACTTT. The complete variable domain, with remaining parts taken from reference TRBV19 and TRBJ1-6, reads DGGITQSPKYLFRKEGQNVTLSCEQNLNHDAMYWYRQDPGQGLRLIYYSQIVNDFQKGDIAEGYSVSREKKESFPLTVTSAQKNPTAFYLCASSLGQPYDSPLHFGNGTRLTVT.

The chain is built from TRBV3-1 (or the pseudogene TRBV3-2) and TRBJ1-1, with 8 bases lining up with TRBD1. V lost 4 bases, J lost 0 bases, and 4 bases stayed unmatched. Germline lookup yields CDR1 LGHDT and CDR2 YNNKEL (reference sequence). CDR3 length equals 15 residues. CDR3 residues: CASSPGQGLNTEAFF. CDR3 sequence (DNA): TGTGCCAGCAGCCCTGGACAGGGCCTGAACACTGAAGCTTTCTTT.

The gene calls are TRBV7-9 and TRBJ2-1; D is unresolved. This CDR3 has 17 amino acids. The germline gives CDR1 SEHNR, CDR2 FQNEAQ (reference sequence). The V gene lost 0 bases and the J gene lost 7 bases, with 19 bases spanning the gap. Written as DNA, the CDR3 is TGTGCCAGCAGCTTAGCGCTAGTATCAAGATCTGGGAATGAGCAGTTCTTC. Translated: CASSLALVSRSGNEQFF.

This clone was picked up a small number of times. The J gene is TRBJ2-2, the V gene TRBV29-1, with 10 bases that match TRBD1. The germline CDR1 and CDR2 sequences are SQVTM and ANQGSEA. CDR3 length equals 14 residues. The V and J ends lost 6 bases and 6 bases, in that order; junction bases with no gene match: 7. The CDR3 region is CSVSRDRGAGELFF. The CDR3 DNA is TGCAGCGTGAGCCGGGACAGGGGTGCCGGGGAGCTGTTTTTT.